This T cell receptor (beta chain) was captured by sequencing in a study of CXCR3-negative and CXCR3-positive naive CD8 T cells. For the study at large: The dataset comprises 110 million to 150 million TRB reads in total, with about 1.5 +/- 0.3 million reads per library.

The CDR3 runs to 13 residues. Every CD8+ subset sample held around 300,000 flow-sorted cells, done in triplicate. Regarding this clonotype: Its cognate antigen is unknown.

Overall study findings and caveats: Researchers report CXCR3 expression partially decreased after cryopreservation, with fresh PBMCs used in most assays. Naive CXCR3-positive and CXCR3-negative cells shared similar TRBV-TRBJ usage, unlike memory cells.

In preparing the TRB cDNA libraries, 5' RACE with UMI labels was used. TCRdb reprocessed the 5' RACE reads; each CDR3 protein has one entry and no DNA is given. The ten top clones account for around 10%, within a sample of about 43,000 distinct CDR3 sequences. The specimen sequenced was memory CD8+ T cells from blood. This sequence joins TRBV12-3 or TRBV12-4 and TRBJ2-5. This TCR derives from a human donor in good health. Some clones in this sample may be carry-over from other donors' samples. CDR3: CASSLILEETQYF.